A selection of T cell receptor beta chains follows, all from one sample in a study of blood T cell repertoires in COVID-19. Profiled with immunoSEQ multiplex PCR; TCRdb holds only in-frame clones, not every one. Counted here are under 400,000 clones, around 87% occurring once; the ten biggest clones make up about 10%. Source material: peripheral blood. The source of these receptors is a young woman with COVID-19, enrolled during active disease. Both conserved end residues are part of each CDR3. The D gene is left open where the match is weak. The size entry is marked missing in some rows and otherwise reads once, few, many or a size class.

v_gene: TRBV30
abundance: once
d_gene: TRBD2
j_gene: TRBJ2-3
CDR3nt: TGTGCCTGGGCTAGACTAGCGGGAGTAGTAGATACGCAGTATTTT
CDR3aa: CAWARLAGVVDTQYF

v_gene: TRBV4-1
abundance: once
d_gene: .
j_gene: TRBJ2-7
CDR3nt: TGCGCCAGCAGCCAACGAGGGAACTACGAGCAGTACTTC
CDR3aa: CASSQRGNYEQYF

v_gene: TRBV7-3
abundance: once
d_gene: TRBD1
j_gene: TRBJ1-1
CDR3nt: TGTGCCAGCAGCCAGACAGGGGGCTCCACTGAAGCTTTCTTT
CDR3aa: CASSQTGGSTEAFF

v_gene: TRBV11-2
abundance: .
d_gene: .
j_gene: TRBJ2-5
CDR3nt: TGTGCCAGCAGCTTTCGAGGTTTAGTGGAGACCCAGTACTTC
CDR3aa: CASSFRGLVETQYF

v_gene: TRBV6-5
abundance: .
d_gene: .
j_gene: TRBJ2-5
CDR3nt: TGTGCCAGCAGTTATTCAGGACAAGAGACCCAGTACTTC
CDR3aa: CASSYSGQETQYF

v_gene: TRBV21-1
abundance: .
d_gene: .
j_gene: TRBJ2-7
CDR3nt: TGTGCCAGCGCCCGCCGGGTATACGTCTACGAGCAGTACTTC
CDR3aa: CASARRVYVYEQYF

v_gene: TRBV29-1
abundance: .
d_gene: .
j_gene: TRBJ1-1
CDR3nt: TGCGCCGGGTCGTCTACGAGCACTGAAGCTTTCTTT
CDR3aa: CAGSSTSTEAFF

v_gene: TRBV9
abundance: once
d_gene: .
j_gene: TRBJ1-1
CDR3nt: TGTGCCAGCAGCACTCACAGGGACACTGAAGCTTTCTTT
CDR3aa: CASSTHRDTEAFF

v_gene: TRBV5-5
abundance: .
d_gene: .
j_gene: TRBJ2-3
CDR3nt: TGTGCCAGCAGCTTGCCTACCCGCACAGATACGCAGTATTTT
CDR3aa: CASSLPTRTDTQYF

v_gene: TRBV29-1
abundance: .
d_gene: TRBD1
j_gene: TRBJ1-5
CDR3nt: TGCAGCGTCACTACAGGGGGAGGCCAGCCCCAGCATTTT
CDR3aa: CSVTTGGGQPQHF

v_gene: TRBV10-3
abundance: .
d_gene: .
j_gene: TRBJ2-5
CDR3nt: TGTGCCTCCCAGGCTCAAGAGACCCAGTACTTC
CDR3aa: CASQAQETQYF

v_gene: TRBV15
abundance: .
d_gene: .
j_gene: TRBJ2-6
CDR3nt: TGTGCCACCAGCAGAGACCCGACTAGCTCTGGGGCCAACGTCCTGACTTTC
CDR3aa: CATSRDPTSSGANVLTF

v_gene: TRBV30
abundance: once
d_gene: TRBD2
j_gene: TRBJ2-3
CDR3nt: TGTGCCTGGAGTGGCTGGACTAGAGGCACAGATACGCAGTATTTT
CDR3aa: CAWSGWTRGTDTQYF

v_gene: TRBV3-1/TRBV3-2
abundance: .
d_gene: TRBD2
j_gene: TRBJ2-1
CDR3nt: TGTGCCAGCAGCATCCCGGGACTAGCGGCCCTGGGGGAGCAGTTCTTC
CDR3aa: CASSIPGLAALGEQFF

v_gene: TRBV28
abundance: once
d_gene: TRBD2
j_gene: TRBJ2-1
CDR3nt: TGTGCCAGCAGTCCAGGACTAGCGGGAGGCCCAACCTACAATGAGCAGTTCTTC
CDR3aa: CASSPGLAGGPTYNEQFF

v_gene: TRBV2
abundance: .
d_gene: .
j_gene: TRBJ2-4
CDR3nt: TGTGCCAGCAGGGGGGCGGTCAAAAACATTCAGTACTTC
CDR3aa: CASRGAVKNIQYF

v_gene: TRBV2
abundance: .
d_gene: .
j_gene: TRBJ2-1
CDR3nt: TGTGCCAGCAGATGGGACTTGAAAGGGGATGAGCAGTTCTTC
CDR3aa: CASRWDLKGDEQFF

v_gene: TRBV5-6
abundance: .
d_gene: TRBD2
j_gene: TRBJ2-7
CDR3nt: TGTGCCAGCAGCTTAACTAGCGGGAGGTCCCCCAGGGTAGAGCAGTACTTC
CDR3aa: CASSLTSGRSPRVEQYF

v_gene: TRBV3-1/TRBV3-2
abundance: .
d_gene: TRBD1
j_gene: TRBJ1-1
CDR3nt: TGTGCCAGCAGCCAAGGCGGACAGGGGTTAGCTTTCTTT
CDR3aa: CASSQGGQGLAFF

v_gene: TRBV14
abundance: .
d_gene: .
j_gene: TRBJ2-5
CDR3nt: TGTGCCAGCAGCCAAGATTCGGGGAGAGAGACCCAGTACTTC
CDR3aa: CASSQDSGRETQYF

v_gene: TRBV4-1
abundance: .
d_gene: .
j_gene: TRBJ2-1
CDR3nt: TGCGCCAGCAGCCACCGCCCCGGAGGAACTGAGCAGTTCTTC
CDR3aa: CASSHRPGGTEQFF

v_gene: TRBV4-3
abundance: .
d_gene: TRBD1
j_gene: TRBJ2-4
CDR3nt: TGCGCCAGCAGCCAAGACGTCACAGGGGTAAACATTCAGTACTTC
CDR3aa: CASSQDVTGVNIQYF

v_gene: TRBV5-1
abundance: .
d_gene: .
j_gene: TRBJ1-4
CDR3nt: TGCGCCAGCAGCTCCCGGGACTCAGAGGGTGAAAAACTGTTTTTT
CDR3aa: CASSSRDSEGEKLFF

v_gene: TRBV19
abundance: .
d_gene: .
j_gene: TRBJ1-5
CDR3nt: TGTGCCAGTAGTATGAGCGGGGCCAGCAATCAGCCCCAGCATTTT
CDR3aa: CASSMSGASNQPQHF

v_gene: TRBV5-1
abundance: .
d_gene: .
j_gene: TRBJ2-3
CDR3nt: TGCGCCAGCAGGGCTAGCACAGATACGCAGTATTTT
CDR3aa: CASRASTDTQYF

v_gene: TRBV19
abundance: .
d_gene: .
j_gene: TRBJ1-4
CDR3nt: TGTGCCAGTAGTAAGCAGGGACAAATTAATGAAAAACTGTTTTTT
CDR3aa: CASSKQGQINEKLFF

v_gene: TRBV27
abundance: .
d_gene: .
j_gene: TRBJ2-5
CDR3nt: TGTGCCAGCAGTTCGGCTAGTTGGGGGGGCGGCGAGACCCAGTACTTC
CDR3aa: CASSSASWGGGETQYF

v_gene: TRBV3-1/TRBV3-2
abundance: .
d_gene: TRBD2
j_gene: TRBJ2-1
CDR3nt: TGTGCCAGCAGCCTTAGCGGGAGGAGCCACAATGAGCAGTTCTTC
CDR3aa: CASSLSGRSHNEQFF

v_gene: TRBV10-3
abundance: .
d_gene: .
j_gene: TRBJ1-5
CDR3nt: TGTGCCATCGCTACGGGAGACAATCAGCCCCAGCATTTT
CDR3aa: CAIATGDNQPQHF

v_gene: TRBV4-3
abundance: once
d_gene: .
j_gene: TRBJ2-1
CDR3nt: TGCGCCAGCAGCCCTGAAGGGGATTGGTCCTACAATGAGCAGTTCTTC
CDR3aa: CASSPEGDWSYNEQFF

v_gene: TRBV19
abundance: .
d_gene: TRBD1
j_gene: TRBJ2-7
CDR3nt: TGTGCCAGTAAACCGGGACAGGGGGCGTACGAGCAGTACTTC
CDR3aa: CASKPGQGAYEQYF

v_gene: TRBV7-3
abundance: .
d_gene: TRBD2
j_gene: TRBJ2-5
CDR3nt: TGTGCCAGCAGCTCCACGGGGGGCCAAGAGACCCAGTACTTC
CDR3aa: CASSSTGGQETQYF

v_gene: TRBV9
abundance: .
d_gene: .
j_gene: TRBJ2-7
CDR3nt: TGTGCCAGCAGCCGGGGGTCCTACGAGCAGTACTTC
CDR3aa: CASSRGSYEQYF

v_gene: TRBV25-1
abundance: once
d_gene: .
j_gene: TRBJ1-2
CDR3nt: TGTGCCAGCAGTACCTCCGGAGGCCACTATGGCTACACCTTC
CDR3aa: CASSTSGGHYGYTF

v_gene: TRBV4-2
abundance: .
d_gene: TRBD2
j_gene: TRBJ2-3
CDR3nt: TGTGCCAGCAGCCAACCCCGGGGCGGGAGTGAAGAATCGGATACGCAGTATTTT
CDR3aa: CASSQPRGGSEESDTQYF

v_gene: TRBV27
abundance: once
d_gene: TRBD2
j_gene: TRBJ2-1
CDR3nt: TGTGCCAGCAGGCAACACGGGACTACCTACAATGAGCAGTTCTTC
CDR3aa: CASRQHGTTYNEQFF

v_gene: TRBV30
abundance: .
d_gene: .
j_gene: TRBJ2-7
CDR3nt: TGTGCCTGGACCCCCGGGTCAGTGAGCTCCTACGAGCAGTACTTC
CDR3aa: CAWTPGSVSSYEQYF

v_gene: TRBV5-6
abundance: .
d_gene: TRBD2
j_gene: TRBJ2-7
CDR3nt: TGTGCCAGCAGCCAAAGCGGGAGGGGATTTTTGGAGCAGTACTTC
CDR3aa: CASSQSGRGFLEQYF

v_gene: TRBV5-1
abundance: .
d_gene: TRBD2
j_gene: TRBJ2-7
CDR3nt: TGCGCCAGCAGCCCGTGGGTCGGGCGGGAGGACGAGCAGTACTTC
CDR3aa: CASSPWVGREDEQYF

v_gene: TRBV11-1
abundance: .
d_gene: TRBD2
j_gene: TRBJ2-7
CDR3nt: TGTGCCAGCAGCTTAGCTCCGGGACTAGCGTTTTACGAGCAGTACTTC
CDR3aa: CASSLAPGLAFYEQYF

v_gene: TRBV15
abundance: .
d_gene: .
j_gene: TRBJ2-3
CDR3nt: TGTGCCACCAGTTGGCCCAGCACAGATACGCAGTATTTT
CDR3aa: CATSWPSTDTQYF

v_gene: TRBV2
abundance: .
d_gene: .
j_gene: TRBJ2-7
CDR3nt: TGTGCCAGCAGTCCCCAACGTAGGGGGAGTGGGTACGAGCAGTACTTC
CDR3aa: CASSPQRRGSGYEQYF

v_gene: TRBV9
abundance: once
d_gene: .
j_gene: TRBJ1-4
CDR3nt: TGTGCCAGCAGCCACGGGGGAGCTAATGAAAAACTGTTTTTT
CDR3aa: CASSHGGANEKLFF

v_gene: TRBV7-8
abundance: .
d_gene: TRBD2
j_gene: TRBJ2-7
CDR3nt: TGTGCCAGCAGCTTAGGTGTCGCCAGCGGGAGCTCCTACGAGCAGTACTTC
CDR3aa: CASSLGVASGSSYEQYF

v_gene: TRBV5-6
abundance: .
d_gene: TRBD1
j_gene: TRBJ2-2
CDR3nt: TGTGCCAGCAGCTCCCTCACAGGGGCCGGGGAGCTGTTTTTT
CDR3aa: CASSSLTGAGELFF

v_gene: TRBV30
abundance: once
d_gene: TRBD1
j_gene: TRBJ1-1
CDR3nt: TGTGCCTGGAGTGCGAGACAGGGATCTGAAGCTTTCTTT
CDR3aa: CAWSARQGSEAFF

v_gene: TRBV2
abundance: .
d_gene: .
j_gene: TRBJ2-5
CDR3nt: TGTGCCAGCAGTGCCGAGGGAGAGACCCAGTACTTC
CDR3aa: CASSAEGETQYF

v_gene: TRBV6-5
abundance: .
d_gene: TRBD1
j_gene: TRBJ1-2
CDR3nt: TGTGCCACTCGACAGGGAGACTATGGCTACACCTTC
CDR3aa: CATRQGDYGYTF

v_gene: TRBV3-1/TRBV3-2
abundance: .
d_gene: TRBD1
j_gene: TRBJ2-7
CDR3nt: TGTGCCAGCAGTCCACCGGGACAGGGACCCTACGAGCAGTACTTC
CDR3aa: CASSPPGQGPYEQYF

v_gene: TRBV6-5
abundance: .
d_gene: TRBD1
j_gene: TRBJ2-7
CDR3nt: TGTGCCAGCCGGGGACAGGTGGAGCAGTACTTC
CDR3aa: CASRGQVEQYF

v_gene: TRBV4-3
abundance: .
d_gene: .
j_gene: TRBJ1-3
CDR3nt: TGCGCCAGCAGCCAAGACTATCACTCTGGAAACACCATATATTTT
CDR3aa: CASSQDYHSGNTIYF

v_gene: TRBV5-4
abundance: .
d_gene: TRBD2
j_gene: TRBJ2-7
CDR3nt: TGTGCCAGCAGCTCTAGCGGGAGGTCCCACGAGCAGTACTTC
CDR3aa: CASSSSGRSHEQYF

v_gene: TRBV9
abundance: .
d_gene: .
j_gene: TRBJ2-5
CDR3nt: TGTGCCAGCAGCGTAGATCCGGGGGGCGAGGAAGGGACCCAGTACTTC
CDR3aa: CASSVDPGGEEGTQYF

v_gene: TRBV11-2
abundance: .
d_gene: .
j_gene: TRBJ2-7
CDR3nt: TGTGCCAGCAGCAATTACAGGGACCACGAGCAGTACTTC
CDR3aa: CASSNYRDHEQYF

v_gene: TRBV27
abundance: .
d_gene: .
j_gene: TRBJ2-7
CDR3nt: TGTGCCAGCAAGCGAGAGGCTGCCTCCTACGAGCAGTACTTC
CDR3aa: CASKREAASYEQYF

v_gene: TRBV24-1
abundance: .
d_gene: .
j_gene: TRBJ1-2
CDR3nt: TGTGCCACCAGTCCGGGGGGCTATGGCTACACCTTC
CDR3aa: CATSPGGYGYTF

v_gene: TRBV27
abundance: .
d_gene: TRBD2
j_gene: TRBJ2-3
CDR3nt: TGTGCCAGCAGCTTACTAGCGGGAGGGCTGGGGGATACGCAGTATTTT
CDR3aa: CASSLLAGGLGDTQYF

v_gene: TRBV4-3
abundance: once
d_gene: .
j_gene: TRBJ2-2
CDR3nt: TGCGCCAGCAGCCAAGCCACGTCGGGGAACACCGGGGAGCTGTTTTTT
CDR3aa: CASSQATSGNTGELFF

v_gene: TRBV6-2/TRBV6-3
abundance: .
d_gene: TRBD1
j_gene: TRBJ1-2
CDR3nt: TGTGCCAGCAGCCGCCCCGGGACAGTGGAAGGCTACACCTTC
CDR3aa: CASSRPGTVEGYTF

v_gene: TRBV5-6
abundance: .
d_gene: .
j_gene: TRBJ2-1
CDR3nt: TGTGCCAGCAGCTTTGGGGGGAATGAGCAGTTCTTC
CDR3aa: CASSFGGNEQFF